A selection of T cell receptor beta chains follows, all from one sample in a study of cytomegalovirus exposure and HLA in healthy donors. Some clones are missing from TCRdb's copy, which holds only in-frame ones; the method was immunoSEQ multiplex PCR. The table includes about 160,000 clones, approximately 83% detected once. The sequenced sample was PBMCs. The origin of the receptors is a boy younger than 10 in good health and CMV-seronegative. Each CDR3 is given with its conserved first and last residue. D genes are given only for firm matches.

TRBJ2-1 TRBV4-3 TRBD2 CASSHSGLAGGYNEQFF TGCGCCAGCAGCCACTCCGGACTAGCGGGGGGCTACAATGAGCAGTTCTTC
TRBJ2-3 TRBV5-6 TRBD2 CASSLTSGGAGDTQYF TGTGCCAGCAGCTTGACAAGCGGGGGGGCCGGAGATACGCAGTATTTT
TRBJ2-3 TRBV9 . CASSGGTQEDTQYF TGTGCCAGCAGCGGCGGGACCCAGGAGGATACGCAGTATTTT
TRBJ1-5 TRBV6-1 TRBD1 CASTDRRGDQPQHF TGTGCCAGCACCGATCGCAGGGGGGATCAGCCCCAGCATTTT
TRBJ1-2 TRBV6-5 . CASSGPEEGGYGYTF TGTGCCAGCAGTGGTCCGGAGGAGGGCGGATATGGCTACACCTTC
TRBJ2-1 TRBV4-3 . CASSQEGQGSYNEQFF TGCGCCAGCAGCCAAGAAGGGCAGGGCTCCTACAATGAGCAGTTCTTC
TRBJ1-2 TRBV4-3 . CASSQDLEGSYGYTF TGCGCCAGCAGCCAAGATTTGGAAGGGAGCTATGGCTACACCTTC
TRBJ2-1 TRBV6-5 . CASKLNRDNEQFF TGTGCCAGCAAGCTAAACAGAGACAATGAGCAGTTCTTC
TRBJ2-5 TRBV27 TRBD2 CASSGPGLAGEGRETQYF TGTGCCAGCAGTGGACCGGGACTAGCGGGAGAGGGGCGAGAGACCCAGTACTTC
TRBJ2-3 TRBV5-1 . CASSLGLSTDTQYF TGCGCCAGCAGCTTAGGACTGAGCACAGATACGCAGTATTTT
TRBJ1-1 TRBV5-1 TRBD1 CASSREGTGNTEAFF TGCGCCAGCAGCCGAGAGGGGACAGGGAACACTGAAGCTTTCTTT